The present T cell receptor beta chain was sequenced within a study of vaccination effects on CD4 cells after COVID-19. About the research overall: Samples came from two convalescent patients 16 days and one week before vaccination. Findings and caveats of the study: Infection-derived and vaccine-derived clones contracted markedly late after vaccination.

Concerning this clone itself: Its specificity is not known.

V was shortened by 3 bases and J by 7 bases, with 12 bases between the two germline ends. Germline-derived CDR1 and CDR2 are SQVTM and ANQGSEA. This CDR3 region has 12 residues. Following an approximately eleven-day culture, CD4+ T cells were purified. Clones were read by immunoSEQ multiplex PCR, and TCRdb kept only the in-frame ones, dropping some. The table shows around 50,000 clones, with roughly three quarters occurring only once. The sequence was collected from a human donor who had a prior SARS-CoV-2 infection. The chain couples TRBV29-1 to TRBJ1-1; D remains unclear. The material was CD4+ T cells from PBMCs cultured without peptide, obtained before COVID-19 vaccination. The DNA for the CDR3 is TGCAGCGTTGAGAGTTGGAGGGTTGAAGCTTTCTTT. Translated, it gives CSVESWRVEAFF.